Reported below is one T cell receptor beta chain. Trimming removed 6 bases at V and 1 base at J, with 18 bases between. The CDR3 runs 16 residues. Germline V gene lookup returns CDR1 MGHDK and CDR2 SYGVNS. This specimen comes from a study of blood T cell repertoires in COVID-19. Turning to the study itself: Collection of acute and convalescent COVID-19 samples took place in the United States, Italy and Spain. The cDNA or gDNA used as material had been derived from T cells, B-cell-depleted T cells, or PBMCs.

Per the authors' pipeline: Amplification from reference gene primers served as the basis for estimated nucleated cell counts. TCRdb keeps only in-frame clones here, not all; method: immunoSEQ multiplex PCR. V and J calls plus clone size are reproduced from that table; the DNA served to infer D and trimming. The sample lists about 170,000 clones, roughly 90% occurring once. The source is a woman aged 45-60 years with acute or convalescent COVID-19. This chain links TRBV25-1 with TRBJ1-1; perhaps TRBD1 as D (5 bases). The sample was peripheral blood. This CDR3 reads CASSTALQGTNTEAFF. CDR3 nucleotide sequence: TGTGCCAGCAGCACCGCTTTGCAGGGAACGAACACTGAAGCTTTCTTT.